This TCR beta chain was observed in a study of cytomegalovirus exposure and HLA in healthy donors. PCR used 60 Vbeta primers and 13 Jbeta primers. Data came from immunoSEQ multiplex PCR; TCRdb stores just in-frame clones and leaves some out. The profile covers over 250,000 clones, with 80% to 90% appearing a single time and 3% to 4% taken by the ten largest. A note on this clone: Its matching antigen is unknown.

The germline V gene encodes CDR1 LNHDA and CDR2 SQIVND (reference sequence). The CDR3 runs 14 residues. The V and J ends lost 3 bases and 5 bases respectively, with 11 bases between them. Notes on the study in general: The authors considered a cluster of highly shared sequence variants likely to be a sequencing artifact. Altogether, about 160 TCR beta chains were recorded as cytomegalovirus-associated.

The clonotype comes from a man aged 40-55 years in good health and CMV-seropositive. This chain joins TRBV19 and TRBJ1-5; maybe TRBD1 (5 bases). Sequences were obtained from PBMCs. The CDR3 sequence: CASSMGGIDQPQHF. The CDR3 coding sequence is TGTGCCAGTAGTATGGGGGGGATCGATCAGCCCCAGCATTTT.